This is a list of T cell receptor beta chains from one sample in a study of shared clonotypes between healthy human individuals. The repertoire was sequenced with immunoSEQ multiplex PCR; TCRdb's copy has only in-frame clones and lacks some. The table records 2 million to 3 million clones, 93% of them present only once. Input material: naive CD4+ T cells from PBMCs. The receptors originated from a man in his late teens or twenties in good health. Some clones in this sample may be carry-over from other donors' samples. Each CDR3 is given with its conserved first and last residue. The D gene is left open where the match is weak. Expanded clones get a size class; other rows say once, few or many, or leave the size out.

size | J | V | D | DNA | CDR3
NA | TRBJ1-5 | TRBV2 | NA | TGTGCCAGCAGCGCCACAGGGAAAAATCAGCCCCAGCATTTT | CASSATGKNQPQHF
NA | TRBJ2-1 | TRBV2 | NA | TGTGCCAGCAGTGCGACCAATGAGCAGTTCTTC | CASSATNEQFF
NA | TRBJ1-5 | TRBV30 | NA | TGTGCCTGGGCACCGGGACTCTACCTGGGGCAGCCCCAGCATTTT | CAWAPGLYLGQPQHF
NA | TRBJ2-7 | TRBV5-1 | NA | TGCGCCAGCAGCTTGGGGAAGGGCGCCTACGAGCAGTACTTC | CASSLGKGAYEQYF
once | TRBJ2-6 | TRBV15 | NA | TGTGCCACCAGCAGAGCGGGAGAAGGGGCCAACGTCCTGACTTTC | CATSRAGEGANVLTF
NA | TRBJ2-4 | TRBV28 | NA | TGTGCCAGCAGTTTATTGAATCTAGCCAAAAACATTCAGTACTTC | CASSLLNLAKNIQYF
NA | TRBJ2-7 | TRBV7-3 | TRBD2 | TGTGCCAGCAGCTTAAACATGGGGACGGGTACTAGCGGGAGGATCCTACCACCATCCTACGAGCAGTACTTC | CASSLNMGTGTSGRILPPSYEQYF
NA | TRBJ2-3 | TRBV7-2 | NA | TGTGCCAGCAGCTTAGCTACCGATACGCAGTATTTT | CASSLATDTQYF
NA | TRBJ1-5 | TRBV29-1 | NA | TGCAGCGTTGAAGGTGGACCCGAAAGCCCTTATAGCAATCAGCCCCAGCATTTT | CSVEGGPESPYSNQPQHF
NA | TRBJ2-7 | TRBV29-1 | NA | TGCAGCGTGACATTCAGGGGAAGCGAGCAGTACTTC | CSVTFRGSEQYF
NA | TRBJ2-3 | TRBV6-1 | NA | TGTGCCAGCAGTTGGGGCAGGGATACGCAGTATTTT | CASSWGRDTQYF
NA | TRBJ2-1 | TRBV9 | TRBD1 | TGTGCCAGCAGCGTAGACAGGGGGGCGTACAATGAGCAGTTCTTC | CASSVDRGAYNEQFF
NA | TRBJ1-5 | TRBV5-5 | NA | TGTGCCAGCAGCTGGGGACGCCGAAACGTCCAGCCCCAGCATTTT | CASSWGRRNVQPQHF
NA | TRBJ2-2 | TRBV28 | NA | TGTGCCAGCAGTTTATTCGGAGTAAGGTGGAACACCGGGGAGCTGTTTTTT | CASSLFGVRWNTGELFF
NA | TRBJ2-7 | TRBV28 | NA | TGTGCCAGCAGGCTAAACCCTGGGGACGAGCAGTACTTC | CASRLNPGDEQYF
NA | TRBJ2-7 | TRBV11-3 | TRBD2 | TGTGCCAGCAGCTTAGATAGCGGGAGCTACGAGCAGTACTTC | CASSLDSGSYEQYF
NA | TRBJ2-1 | TRBV27 | TRBD2 | TGTGCCAGCGGTCTTCTCGGGAGGGTCTCCAATGAGCAGTTCTTC | CASGLLGRVSNEQFF
NA | TRBJ2-1 | TRBV5-1 | TRBD2 | TGCGCCAGCAGACGTACGGGACTAGCGGGAGTTCACGAGCAGTTCTTC | CASRRTGLAGVHEQFF
NA | TRBJ2-3 | TRBV13 | TRBD2 | TGTGCCAGCAGCCCAGCGGGAGCAGATACGCAGTATTTT | CASSPAGADTQYF
NA | TRBJ1-1 | TRBV7-9 | NA | TGTGCCAGCAGCCCAGTGGGTACGGTGAACACTGAAGCTTTCTTT | CASSPVGTVNTEAFF
NA | TRBJ1-2 | TRBV5-1 | TRBD1 | TGCGCCAGCAGCTCACTTACCCAGGGGGCCGATGGCTACACCTTC | CASSSLTQGADGYTF
NA | TRBJ1-5 | TRBV28 | NA | TGTGCCAGCTCCCTAGATAGCAATCAGCCCCAGCATTTT | CASSLDSNQPQHF
NA | TRBJ2-1 | TRBV9 | TRBD2 | TGTGCCAGCAGCGCCCAAGCGGGAGGCACCTACAATGAGCAGTTCTTC | CASSAQAGGTYNEQFF
NA | TRBJ2-5 | TRBV4-2 | TRBD2 | TGTGCCAGCAGCCCGAATGGTAGCGGGAGGGAGACCCAGTACTTC | CASSPNGSGRETQYF
NA | TRBJ2-1 | TRBV29-1 | NA | TGCAGCGCCCTGGGCGGTCCAGCGGCGAGGCAATCCTACAATGAGCAGTTCTTC | CSALGGPAARQSYNEQFF
NA | TRBJ2-7 | TRBV28 | TRBD1 | TGTGCCAGCAGTTTACCACAGGGGGTACACTACGAGCAGTACTTC | CASSLPQGVHYEQYF
NA | TRBJ1-3 | TRBV28 | NA | TGTGCCAGCAGTTTGGGGGGGGCGGTCTCTGGAAACACCATATATTTT | CASSLGGAVSGNTIYF
NA | TRBJ2-7 | TRBV28 | NA | TGTGCCAGCAGGCGGCCGGGGACCTACGAGCAGTACTTC | CASRRPGTYEQYF
NA | TRBJ2-2 | TRBV6-6 | NA | TGTGCCAGCCTCCCTAGAAAGGGAAACACCGGGGAGCTGTTTTTT | CASLPRKGNTGELFF
NA | TRBJ2-5 | TRBV6-6 | NA | TGTGCCAGCAGCCCCGGGGAGACCCAGTACTTC | CASSPGETQYF
NA | TRBJ2-3 | TRBV29-1 | TRBD2 | TGCAGCGGGCAACTAGCGGGAGCGAGTGCAGATACGCAGTATTTT | CSGQLAGASADTQYF
NA | TRBJ2-3 | TRBV14 | NA | TGTGCCAGCAGCCTCCTGGGCGGGGTCACAGATACGCAGTATTTT | CASSLLGGVTDTQYF
NA | TRBJ2-1 | TRBV25-1 | NA | TGTGCCAGCGGGACGGACAATGAGCAGTTCTTC | CASGTDNEQFF
NA | TRBJ2-2 | TRBV28 | TRBD2 | TGTGCCAGCAGCTACGGGAGGGCCTTGGGCGGGGAGCTGTTTTTT | CASSYGRALGGELFF
NA | TRBJ2-6 | TRBV5-8 | NA | TGTGCCAGCAGCTTGGCTCCAGCGGCCGGGGCCAACGTCCTGACTTTC | CASSLAPAAGANVLTF
NA | TRBJ1-2 | TRBV7-8 | NA | TGTGCCAGCAGCTTACGGGCTCCCTATGGCTACACCTTC | CASSLRAPYGYTF
NA | TRBJ2-3 | TRBV7-2 | NA | TGTGCCAGCAGCTTATTCGGAGGCACAGATACGCAGTATTTT | CASSLFGGTDTQYF
once | TRBJ2-3 | TRBV7-2 | NA | TGTGCCAGCAGCTTATTAGCGGCCTCCGGGACCATCACAGATACGCAGTATTTT | CASSLLAASGTITDTQYF
NA | TRBJ2-6 | TRBV19 | NA | TGTGCCAGTAGTATAGTAGCTGGGGCCAACGTCCTGACTTTC | CASSIVAGANVLTF
NA | TRBJ1-2 | TRBV27 | TRBD1 | TGTGCCAGCAGTTTAGCCGGGGGACAGGGGGACTATGGCTACACCTTC | CASSLAGGQGDYGYTF
NA | TRBJ1-1 | TRBV6-1 | NA | TGTGCCAGCAGTGAAGCGCTCGGGGAAACTGAAGCTTTCTTT | CASSEALGETEAFF